What follows are 4 T cell receptor beta chains derived from one specimen sequenced in a study of blood T cell repertoires in COVID-19. Sequenced by immunoSEQ multiplex PCR; TCRdb stores in-frame clones only, minus some. The table includes 65,000 to 80,000 clones, 82% detected once. The material sequenced was peripheral blood. The source of these receptors is a human donor in a cohort sampled during active COVID-19.

The J gene is TRBJ2-1, the V gene TRBV11-2; 12 bases agree with TRBD2. The CDR3 is 15 residues long. From germline, CDR1 is SGHAT and CDR2 FQNNGV. The V and J ends lost 1 base and 12 bases, in that order; junction bases with no gene match: 7. As DNA, the CDR3 is TGTGCCAGCAGCTTAGTTCTAGCGGGGGGGCGCGGGCAGTTCTTC. It is translated as CASSLVLAGGRGQFF. Variable domain in full (rest from reference TRBV11-2 and TRBJ2-1): EAGVAQSPRYKIIEKRQSVAFWCNPISGHATLYWYQQILGQGPKLLIQFQNNGVVDDSQLPKDRFSAERLKGVDSTLKIQPAKLEDSAVYLCASSLVLAGGRGQFFGPGTRLTVL.

V is TRBV5-1 and J is TRBJ1-2, with a tentative D call TRBD1 (6 bases). The germline V and J ends were trimmed by 2 bases and 3 bases, with 14 bases remaining between them. Germline CDR1 reads SGHRS; CDR2 reads YFSETQ. The CDR3 extends over 15 amino acids. The CDR3 DNA reads as TGCGCCAGCAGCTTAACAGGGAATGGGGACTATGGCTACACCTTC. Translation: CASSLTGNGDYGYTF.

The J gene is TRBJ2-7, the V gene TRBV28; D may be TRBD1 (6 bases). In germline, CDR1 is MDHEN, CDR2 SYDVKM. The CDR3 contains 16 residues. Trimming pared 2 bases from V and 2 bases from J, leaving 16 bases between. The chain's CDR3 is CASSLLRQAHAYEQYF. As DNA, the CDR3 is TGTGCCAGCAGTTTACTCCGACAGGCGCACGCCTACGAGCAGTACTTC. Full variable domain (rest looked up from reference TRBV28 and TRBJ2-7): DVKVTQSSRYLVKRTGEKVFLECVQDMDHENMFWYRQDPGLGLRLIYFSYDVKMKEKGDIPEGYSVSREKKERFSLILESASTNQTSMYLCASSLLRQAHAYEQYFGPGTRLTVT.

V and J are TRBV28 and TRBJ1-5; 7 bases fit TRBD1. CDR1 and CDR2 (germline): MDHEN, SYDVKM. Trimming took 8 bases from V and 5 from J; bases not matched to a gene: 6. This CDR3 region has 13 residues. In DNA, the CDR3 is TGTGCCAGCGTGGGGACAGCGGATCAGCCCCAGCATTTT. Encoded protein: CASVGTADQPQHF.